The present entry profiles one T cell receptor beta chain with its context. These data originate in a study of blood T cell repertoires in COVID-19. Study overall: Italy, Spain and the United States were the sources of the convalescent and acute COVID-19 samples.

The germline V gene encodes CDR1 SGHNT and CDR2 YENEEA. After removal of 3 bases from V and 3 bases from J, the junction contained 7 bases not matched to a gene. The CDR3 is made up of 15 amino acids. Using immunoSEQ multiplex PCR, the repertoire was profiled, and TCRdb retains in-frame clones only, with some absent. The sample has roughly 180,000 clones, about 85% seen once. Specimen: peripheral blood. The TCR sequence derives from a woman aged 60-75 years with acute or convalescent COVID-19. This chain joins TRBV11-3 and TRBJ2-5, with TRBD2 identical over 7 bases. The DNA for the CDR3 is TGTGCCAGCAGCTTGTCTGGGAGGGCCAAAGAGACCCAGTACTTC. The encoded protein is CASSLSGRAKETQYF.